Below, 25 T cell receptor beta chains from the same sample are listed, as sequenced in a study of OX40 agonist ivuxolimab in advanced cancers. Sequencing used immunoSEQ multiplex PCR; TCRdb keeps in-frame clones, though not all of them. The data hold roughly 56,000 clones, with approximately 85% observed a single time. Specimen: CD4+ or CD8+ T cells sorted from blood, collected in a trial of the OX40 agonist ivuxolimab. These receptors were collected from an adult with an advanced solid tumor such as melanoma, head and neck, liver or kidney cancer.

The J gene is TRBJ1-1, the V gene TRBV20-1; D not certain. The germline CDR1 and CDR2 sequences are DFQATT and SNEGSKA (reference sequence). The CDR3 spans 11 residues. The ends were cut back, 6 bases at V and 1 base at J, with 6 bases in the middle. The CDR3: CSAAENTEAFF. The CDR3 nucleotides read TGCAGTGCGGCAGAGAACACTGAAGCTTTCTTT.

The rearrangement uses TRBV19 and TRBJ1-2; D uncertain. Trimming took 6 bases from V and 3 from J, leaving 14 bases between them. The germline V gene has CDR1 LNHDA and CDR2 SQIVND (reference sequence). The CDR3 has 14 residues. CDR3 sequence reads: CASRAGGYDYGYTF. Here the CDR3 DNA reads TGTGCCAGTAGGGCGGGAGGATATGACTATGGCTACACCTTC.

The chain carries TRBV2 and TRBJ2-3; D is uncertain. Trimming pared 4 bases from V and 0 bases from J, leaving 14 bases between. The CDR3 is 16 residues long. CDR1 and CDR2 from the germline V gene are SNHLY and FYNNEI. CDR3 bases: TGTGCCAGCAGTGTAGTCGTCAGTCGAAGCACAGATACGCAGTATTTT. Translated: CASSVVVSRSTDTQYF.

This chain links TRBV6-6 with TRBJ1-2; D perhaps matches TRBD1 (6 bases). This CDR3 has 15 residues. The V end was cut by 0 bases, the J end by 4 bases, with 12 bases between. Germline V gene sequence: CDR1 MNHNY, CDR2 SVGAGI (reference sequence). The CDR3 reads CASSYSAGGGYGYTF. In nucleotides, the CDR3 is TGTGCCAGCAGTTACTCTGCGGGGGGCGGCTATGGCTACACCTTC.

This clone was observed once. Here the CDR3 reads CASKASGGRRTQYF. CDR3 nucleotides: TGTGCCAGTAAGGCCAGCGGGGGCCGGCGTACCCAGTACTTC. The chain carries TRBV19 and TRBJ2-5; 8 bases align to TRBD2. V lost 7 bases to trimming and J lost 8 bases; unmatched junction nucleotides: 12. This CDR3 region has 14 residues. CDR1 LNHDA and CDR2 SQIVND come from the germline V gene (reference sequence). Using reference TRBV19 and TRBJ2-5 for the parts outside the CDR3, the full variable domain is DGGITQSPKYLFRKEGQNVTLSCEQNLNHDAMYWYRQDPGQGLRLIYYSQIVNDFQKGDIAEGYSVSREKKESFPLTVTSAQKNPTAFYLCASKASGGRRTQYFGPGTRLLVL.

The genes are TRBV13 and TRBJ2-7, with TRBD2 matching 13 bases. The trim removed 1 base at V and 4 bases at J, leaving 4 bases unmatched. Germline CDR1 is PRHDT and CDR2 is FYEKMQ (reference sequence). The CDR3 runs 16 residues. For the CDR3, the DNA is TGTGCCAGCAGCTTAGAGGGACTAGCGGGGATGTACGAGCAGTACTTC. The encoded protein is CASSLEGLAGMYEQYF.

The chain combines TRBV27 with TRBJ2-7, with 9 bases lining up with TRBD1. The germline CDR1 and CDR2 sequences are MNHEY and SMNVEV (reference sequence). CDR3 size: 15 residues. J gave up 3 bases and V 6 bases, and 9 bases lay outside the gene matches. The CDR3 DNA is TGTGCCAGCAGCTACCGACAGGGGGTGGGCTACGAGCAGTACTTC. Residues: CASSYRQGVGYEQYF.

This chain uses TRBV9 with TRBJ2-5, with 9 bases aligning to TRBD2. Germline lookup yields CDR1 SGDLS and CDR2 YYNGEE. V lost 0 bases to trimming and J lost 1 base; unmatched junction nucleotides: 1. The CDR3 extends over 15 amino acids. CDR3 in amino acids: CASSVALAGQETQYF. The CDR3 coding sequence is TGTGCCAGCAGCGTAGCACTAGCGGGCCAAGAGACCCAGTACTTC.

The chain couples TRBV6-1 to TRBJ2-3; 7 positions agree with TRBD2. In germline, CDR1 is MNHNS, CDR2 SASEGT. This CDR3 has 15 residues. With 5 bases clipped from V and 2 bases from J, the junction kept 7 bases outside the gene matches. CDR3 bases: TGTGCCAGCAGTAGGGCTAGCGGTTTCACAGATACGCAGTATTTT. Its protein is CASSRASGFTDTQYF.

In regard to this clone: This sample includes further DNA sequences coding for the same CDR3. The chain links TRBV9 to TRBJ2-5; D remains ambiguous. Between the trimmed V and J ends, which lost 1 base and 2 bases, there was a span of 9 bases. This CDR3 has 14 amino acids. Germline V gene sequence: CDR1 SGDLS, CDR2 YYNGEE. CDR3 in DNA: TGTGCCAGCAGCGTATTGGGCGGACAAGAGACCCAGTACTTC. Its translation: CASSVLGGQETQYF.

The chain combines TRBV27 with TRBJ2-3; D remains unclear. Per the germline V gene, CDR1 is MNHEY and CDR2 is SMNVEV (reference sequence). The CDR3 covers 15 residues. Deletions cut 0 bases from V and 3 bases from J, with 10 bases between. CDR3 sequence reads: CASSLSLLLTDTQYF. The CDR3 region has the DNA TGTGCCAGCAGTTTATCCCTTTTACTAACAGATACGCAGTATTTT.

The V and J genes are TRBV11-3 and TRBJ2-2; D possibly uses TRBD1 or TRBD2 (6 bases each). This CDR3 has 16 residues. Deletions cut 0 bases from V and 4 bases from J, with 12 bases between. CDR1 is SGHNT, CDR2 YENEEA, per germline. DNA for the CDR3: TGTGCCAGCAGCTTAGATGGGGGGCGCGGCACCGGGGAGCTGTTTTTT. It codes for CASSLDGGRGTGELFF.

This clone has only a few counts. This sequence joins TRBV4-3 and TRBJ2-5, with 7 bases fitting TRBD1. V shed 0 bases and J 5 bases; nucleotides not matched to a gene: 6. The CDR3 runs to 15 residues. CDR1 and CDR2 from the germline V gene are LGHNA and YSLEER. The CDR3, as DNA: TGCGCCAGCAGCCAAGATGTCGGGACAGCTGAGACCCAGTACTTC. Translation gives CASSQDVGTAETQYF.

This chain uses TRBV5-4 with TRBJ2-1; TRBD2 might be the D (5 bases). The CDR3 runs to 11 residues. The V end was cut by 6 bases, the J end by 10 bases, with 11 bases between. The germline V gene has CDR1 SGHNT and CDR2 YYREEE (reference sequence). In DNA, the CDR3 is TGTGCCAGCAAGGGAGCCGAGGAGCAGTTCTTC. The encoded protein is CASKGAEEQFF.

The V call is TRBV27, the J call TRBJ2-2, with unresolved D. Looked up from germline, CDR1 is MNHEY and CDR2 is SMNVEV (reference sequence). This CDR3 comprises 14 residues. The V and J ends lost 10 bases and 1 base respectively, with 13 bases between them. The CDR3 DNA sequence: TGTGCCACCAACTCCCGATTGAACACCGGGGAGCTGTTTTTT. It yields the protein CATNSRLNTGELFF.

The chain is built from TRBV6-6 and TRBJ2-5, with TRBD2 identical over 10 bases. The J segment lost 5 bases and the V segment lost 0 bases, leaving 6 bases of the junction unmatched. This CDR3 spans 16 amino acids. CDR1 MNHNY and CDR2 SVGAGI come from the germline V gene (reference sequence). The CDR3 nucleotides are TGTGCCAGCAGTTACTCGCTAGCGGGAGTCGGGGAGACCCAGTACTTC. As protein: CASSYSLAGVGETQYF.

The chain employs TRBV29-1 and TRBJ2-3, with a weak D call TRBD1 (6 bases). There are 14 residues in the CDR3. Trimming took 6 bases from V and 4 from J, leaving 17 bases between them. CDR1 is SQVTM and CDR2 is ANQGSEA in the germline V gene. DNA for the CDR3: TGCAGCGTAGCTATACAGGGTGGTGCAGATACGCAGTATTTT. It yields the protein CSVAIQGGADTQYF.

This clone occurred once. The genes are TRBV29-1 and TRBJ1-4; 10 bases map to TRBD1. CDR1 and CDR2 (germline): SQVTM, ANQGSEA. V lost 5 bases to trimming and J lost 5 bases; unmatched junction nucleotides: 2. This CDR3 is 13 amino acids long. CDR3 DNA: TGCAGCGTTAAGGGACAGGGGAATGAAAAACTGTTTTTT. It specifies CSVKGQGNEKLFF.

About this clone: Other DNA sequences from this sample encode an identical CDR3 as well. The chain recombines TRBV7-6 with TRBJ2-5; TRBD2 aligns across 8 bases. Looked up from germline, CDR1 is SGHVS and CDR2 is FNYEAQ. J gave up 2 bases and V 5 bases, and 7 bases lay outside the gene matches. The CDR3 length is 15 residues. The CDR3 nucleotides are TGTGCCAGCAGCCTCAGCGGGGGCCGGCAAGAGACCCAGTACTTC. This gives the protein CASSLSGGRQETQYF.

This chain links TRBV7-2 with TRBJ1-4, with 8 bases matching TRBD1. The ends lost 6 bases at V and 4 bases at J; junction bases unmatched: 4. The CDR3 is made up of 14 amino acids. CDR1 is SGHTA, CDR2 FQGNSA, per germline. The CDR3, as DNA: TGTGCCAGCAGGCAGGGACAGGATAATGAAAAACTGTTTTTT. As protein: CASRQGQDNEKLFF.

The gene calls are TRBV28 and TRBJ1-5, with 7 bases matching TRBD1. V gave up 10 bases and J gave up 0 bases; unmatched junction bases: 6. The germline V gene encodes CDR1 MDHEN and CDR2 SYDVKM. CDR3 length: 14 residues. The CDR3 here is CATQTGNSNQPQHF. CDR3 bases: TGTGCCACCCAGACAGGGAATAGCAATCAGCCCCAGCATTTT.

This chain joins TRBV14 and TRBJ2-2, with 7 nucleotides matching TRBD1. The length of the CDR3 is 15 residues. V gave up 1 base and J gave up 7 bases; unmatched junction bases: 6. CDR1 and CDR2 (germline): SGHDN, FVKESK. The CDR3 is CASSQVQGPYGELFF. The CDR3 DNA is TGTGCCAGCAGCCAAGTACAGGGGCCTTACGGGGAGCTGTTTTTT.

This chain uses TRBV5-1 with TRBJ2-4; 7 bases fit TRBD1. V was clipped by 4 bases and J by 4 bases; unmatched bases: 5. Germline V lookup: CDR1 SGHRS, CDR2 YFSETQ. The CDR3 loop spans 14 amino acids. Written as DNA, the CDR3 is TGCGCCAGCAGCCCTCGGGACAGAAAAAACATTCAGTACTTC. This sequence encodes CASSPRDRKNIQYF. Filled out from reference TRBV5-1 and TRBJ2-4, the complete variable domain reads KAGVTQTPRYLIKTRGQQVTLSCSPISGHRSVSWYQQTPGQGLQFLFEYFSETQRNKGNFPGRFSGRQFSNSRSEMNVSTLELGDSALYLCASSPRDRKNIQYFGAGTRLSVL.

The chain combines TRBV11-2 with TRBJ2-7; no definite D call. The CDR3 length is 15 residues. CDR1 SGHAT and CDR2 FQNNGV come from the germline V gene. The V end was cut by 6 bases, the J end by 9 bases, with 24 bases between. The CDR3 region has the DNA TGTGCCAGCAGGAAAATCGGCAACGTCATAGGTGGGCAGTACTTC. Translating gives CASRKIGNVIGGQYF.

This CDR3 reads CASSFRGETQYF. Here the CDR3 DNA reads TGTGCCAGTAGCTTTCGAGGGGAGACCCAGTACTTC. This chain joins TRBV19 and TRBJ2-5; TRBD2 might be the D (5 bases). CDR3 length: 12 amino acids. V shed 6 bases and J shed 5 bases, with 10 bases lying between them. Looked up from germline, CDR1 is LNHDA and CDR2 is SQIVND (reference sequence).